This T cell receptor beta chain was observed in a study of cytotoxic CD8 clonotypes in ibrutinib-treated CLL (dated by TCRdb to about 2021). Notes on the research overall: The cohort had about a dozen relapsed/refractory and 15 treatment-naive patients; about 17 were IGHV unmutated. Samples at response were collected after a median of about 12 months of treatment, with a range of about 6 to 40 months. On average, each sample yielded around 270,000 productive templates and tens of thousands of productive rearrangements. Cryopreserved peripheral blood mononuclear cells were collected at three points: before therapy, at response, and at either sustained remission or disease progression. Partial responses were observed in about 24 patients and complete responses in 2; after a median follow-up of around 68 months, remission was maintained in 15 or so patients and progression was observed in roughly twelve. Of the approximately 91 people in the trial, 25 to 30 had longitudinal samples available. Every remission and progressive disease sample was obtained while ibrutinib was still being received by the patients.

Interpreted using the paper, the time point label stands for: progressive disease on ibrutinib. For TCR beta library preparation, around 2.1 micrograms of genomic DNA were extracted from the cryopreserved PBMCs. High-throughput TCR beta sequencing was performed on longitudinal blood samples from CLL patients receiving ibrutinib monotherapy. The patients took part in an open-label, single-center phase 2 trial of ibrutinib monotherapy. A word on this clone: Its antigen is still unknown. Per-base qualities were not stored, and no clone one base away is much larger.

V and J lose 1 base and 1 base, and a span of 22 bases separates them. The germline V gene provides CDR1 SGHAT and CDR2 FQNNGV. The CDR3 spans 19 residues, from the cysteine through the phenylalanine. Only the CDR3 part of the read is kept: 57 bases, read in frame from the first base. A MiSeq instrument was used for deep resolution sequencing, which targeted depths ranging from 1 in 1 million up to 1 in 200,000 T cells, with coverage averaging 10x for each clonotype. TCR beta libraries were generated with the immunoSEQ hsTCRB Kit. As for the authors' bioinformatics: The data were analyzed with ImmunoSEQ Analyzer and ImmunoSEQ Data Assistant, and V, D and J gene assignments followed IMGT definitions. Clonality, which ranges from 0 to 1, was calculated as one minus the normalized Shannon entropy of productive rearrangement frequencies. Only overrepresented clonotypes making up at least 0.05% of each patient's repertoire were included in the public clonotype analysis. Repertoires from thirteen age-matched healthy donors in immuneACCESS were used as clonality controls. The source is immuneACCESS, and TCRdb retained only in-frame sequences with V and J called. Part of the clones is not carried over; for the studies checked, unresolved V genes explain less than half of this, and the remainder is unexplained. V and J calls and clone size are as listed in that table; D and trimming were resolved from the DNA. Recorded for this sample are roughly 150,000 clones; about 88% of them occurred a single time. The ten largest clones capture approximately 3% of the sample.

Beyond this particular receptor, the publication reports: Clonality rose at ibrutinib response, remained stable during sustained remission, and dropped back toward baseline at progression. Sampling times were not matched between sustained-remission and progressing patients, and lymph node repertoires were not studied. Public clonotypes were found to be uncommon and were observed to contract or remain stable during treatment; the increase in clonality was shown to reflect expansion of private clonotypes at ibrutinib response. At baseline, clonality was higher than in age-matched healthy donors and showed a strong correlation with circulating CD8+ T-cell counts.

The receptor's source is a human donor with chronic lymphocytic leukemia. Here the sequenced sample was PBMCs, taken at disease progression, from a patient treated with ibrutinib. The sequence is built from TRBV11-2 and TRBJ1-1, and the D gene may be TRBD1, 6 bases matching. The CDR3 protein: CASSLVVGVGQRKNTEAFF. The nucleotide sequence reads as follows: TGTGCCAGCAGCTTAGTAGTGGGTGTCGGACAGAGGAAGAACACTGAAGCTTTCTTT.